These T cell receptor beta chains were read from a single sample in a study of T cell changes during pregnancy in multiple sclerosis. Profiled with immunoSEQ multiplex PCR; TCRdb holds only in-frame clones, not every one. The sample consists of about 47,000 clones, 80% to 95% of them appearing once. The sequencing used peripheral blood, collected in the third trimester of pregnancy. Receptor source: a female donor with multiple sclerosis, enrolled in a pregnancy study. The CDR3 runs from the conserved cysteine through the conserved F or W. The D gene is left open where the match is weak. Clone size is given for some rows only: seen once, a few or many times, or a class if the clone is expanded.

CDR3 protein | CDR3 DNA | V gene | clone size | J gene | D gene
CASSVSRTGRAEAFF | TGTGCCAGTAGTGTTTCCCGGACAGGGCGCGCGGAAGCTTTCTTT | TRBV19 | NA | TRBJ1-1 | TRBD1
CASSSRPSIGQYF | TGTGCCAGCAGCTCGCGGCCATCAATAGGGCAGTACTTC | TRBV27 | NA | TRBJ2-7 | NA
CASRPTGTSGRYEQYF | TGTGCCAGCAGGCCGACCGGGACTAGCGGGAGGTACGAGCAGTACTTC | TRBV28 | NA | TRBJ2-7 | TRBD2
CAWVTDSNPYEQYF | TGTGCCTGGGTAACAGATTCGAACCCCTACGAGCAGTACTTC | TRBV30 | NA | TRBJ2-7 | NA
CASSSYSGLNDYEQYF | TGTGCCAGCAGTTCGTATTCGGGACTGAACGATTACGAGCAGTACTTC | TRBV28 | NA | TRBJ2-7 | NA
CASSVRSSEQFF | TGTGCCAGCAGTGTGAGGAGCTCAGAGCAGTTCTTC | TRBV2 | few | TRBJ2-1 | NA
CASSPGLKHGYTF | TGTGCCAGCAGTCCGGGACTGAAGCATGGCTACACCTTC | TRBV14 | NA | TRBJ1-2 | NA
CAGRRATNEKLFF | TGTGCCGGTAGGCGGGCAACTAATGAAAAACTGTTTTTT | TRBV30 | NA | TRBJ1-4 | NA
CASSLTLDRGEAFF | TGTGCCAGCAGCTTAACCCTGGACAGGGGTGAAGCTTTCTTT | TRBV7-2 | NA | TRBJ1-1 | TRBD1
CASSYDPTGVDEQYF | TGTGCCAGCAGTTACGACCCTACAGGGGTGGACGAGCAGTACTTC | TRBV6-5 | NA | TRBJ2-7 | TRBD1
CASSLSGEPGYEQFF | TGTGCCAGCAGCTTATCGGGCGAACCGGGGTATGAGCAGTTCTTC | TRBV11-2 | NA | TRBJ2-1 | NA
CASNSGGYEQYF | TGTGCCAGCAATTCAGGGGGCTACGAGCAGTACTTC | TRBV6-1 | NA | TRBJ2-7 | TRBD1
CASSLIRVSDTGELFF | TGTGCCAGCAGCCTAATCCGGGTATCGGACACCGGGGAGCTGTTTTTT | TRBV7-9 | NA | TRBJ2-2 | NA
CASSRLQGESYEQYF | TGTGCCAGCAGCCGCCTACAGGGGGAATCCTACGAGCAGTACTTC | TRBV7-8 | once | TRBJ2-7 | TRBD1
CASSLLVGTGKQPQHF | TGTGCCAGCAGTTTATTGGTGGGAACAGGAAAACAGCCCCAGCATTTT | TRBV28 | NA | TRBJ1-5 | NA
CASSYSEVDTQYF | TGTGCCAGCAGTTACTCAGAGGTAGATACGCAGTATTTT | TRBV6-5 | NA | TRBJ2-3 | NA
CASSVTGTGVTEAFF | TGTGCCAGCAGTGTTACCGGGACTGGAGTCACTGAAGCTTTCTTT | TRBV6-1 | NA | TRBJ1-1 | NA
CASSNSREGTYEQYF | TGTGCCAGCAGCAACTCCCGGGAGGGTACCTACGAGCAGTACTTC | TRBV7-6 | NA | TRBJ2-7 | TRBD2
CASGLDEDNEQFF | TGTGCCAGCGGTCTAGACGAGGACAATGAGCAGTTCTTC | TRBV7-3 | NA | TRBJ2-1 | NA
CASCRLGYEQYF | TGTGCCAGCTGTCGACTCGGCTACGAGCAGTACTTC | TRBV28 | NA | TRBJ2-7 | NA
CSVEGQGYNEQFF | TGCAGCGTTGAGGGACAGGGCTACAATGAGCAGTTCTTC | TRBV29-1 | NA | TRBJ2-1 | TRBD1
CASSLAWAGTTEAFF | TGTGCCAGCAGCTTAGCGTGGGCAGGGACAACTGAAGCTTTCTTT | TRBV7-2 | NA | TRBJ1-1 | NA
CASTGKGEGRGGDEQFF | TGCGCCAGCACGGGGAAGGGGGAGGGCCGGGGTGGTGATGAGCAGTTCTTC | TRBV5-1 | few | TRBJ2-1 | NA
CSVEFGEAFF | TGCAGCGTTGAATTCGGTGAAGCTTTCTTT | TRBV29-1 | few | TRBJ1-1 | NA
CATSRDRVAGGGAQETQYF | TGTGCCACCAGCAGAGATCGGGTAGCGGGAGGCGGGGCGCAAGAGACCCAGTACTTC | TRBV15 | NA | TRBJ2-5 | TRBD2
CASRLTSLSNEQYF | TGTGCCAGCAGACTTACTAGCCTCTCCAACGAGCAGTACTTC | TRBV27 | NA | TRBJ2-7 | NA
CASKLAGGRNTDTQYF | TGTGCCAGTAAACTAGCGGGAGGACGAAACACAGATACGCAGTATTTT | TRBV7-9 | NA | TRBJ2-3 | TRBD2
CASSLKTGNTGELFF | TGCGCCAGCAGCCTAAAGACAGGGAACACCGGGGAGCTGTTTTTT | TRBV4-1 | NA | TRBJ2-2 | NA
CASSYSTDSYEQYF | TGTGCCAGCAGTTACTCCACGGACAGCTACGAGCAGTACTTC | TRBV27 | NA | TRBJ2-7 | NA
CASSQGQGAYNEQFF | TGCGCCAGCAGCCAGGGACAGGGCGCCTACAATGAGCAGTTCTTC | TRBV5-1 | NA | TRBJ2-1 | TRBD1
CASRASYSYEQYF | TGCGCCAGCAGAGCATCGTATTCCTACGAGCAGTACTTC | TRBV10-2 | NA | TRBJ2-7 | NA
CASSQVWTGLPEAFF | TGCGCCAGCAGCCAAGTTTGGACAGGGTTGCCTGAAGCTTTCTTT | TRBV4-3 | NA | TRBJ1-1 | TRBD1
CASSFLALFTDREETQYF | TGTGCCAGCAGCTTTTTGGCCCTTTTCACGGACAGGGAAGAGACCCAGTACTTC | TRBV7-9 | NA | TRBJ2-5 | TRBD1